One and the same sample provided the 30 T cell receptor beta chains below, sequenced in a study of cytomegalovirus exposure and HLA in healthy donors. It was with 60 Vbeta and 13 Jbeta primers that the PCR ran. Generated by immunoSEQ multiplex PCR, the TCRdb table keeps only in-frame clones and is missing some. The clone table shows over 20,000 clones, with the ten largest holding around a fifth. The material sequenced was PBMCs. The source is a man in his 60s in good health and CMV-seropositive.

The DNA for the CDR3 is TGTGCCAGCAGCTTCCAAACAGGGAATCAGCCCCAGCATTTT. It translates to CASSFQTGNQPQHF. This chain connects TRBV7-2 to TRBJ1-5; possible D gene TRBD1, 6 bases. Germline assignment: CDR1 SGHTA and CDR2 FQGNSA. V lost 3 bases to trimming and J lost 4 bases, with 10 bases between them. CDR3 size: 14 residues.

The chain uses TRBV4-2 and TRBJ2-1; 16 bases match TRBD2. V dropped 1 base and J dropped 6; count of bases not matched to a gene: 6. CDR1 is LGHNA, CDR2 YNFKEQ, per germline. The CDR3 is 18 amino acids. CDR3 DNA sequence: TGTGCCAGCAGCCAAGTGGGACTAGCGGGAGGGGGGGGCAATGAGCAGTTCTTC. Protein: CASSQVGLAGGGGNEQFF.

The V and J genes are TRBV29-1 and TRBJ2-7, with 7 bases aligning to TRBD1. Germline CDR1 reads SQVTM; CDR2 reads ANQGSEA. After removal of 5 bases from V and 2 bases from J, the junction contained 3 bases not matched to a gene. This CDR3 contains 12 residues. The CDR3 protein is CSVRGHPYEQYF. CDR3 nucleotide sequence: TGCAGCGTTAGGGGGCACCCCTACGAGCAGTACTTC.

J is TRBJ1-5 and V is TRBV27; possible D gene TRBD1, 6 bases. This CDR3 is 16 amino acids long. Germline-derived CDR1 and CDR2 are MNHEY and SMNVEV (reference sequence). V lost 4 bases, J lost 5 bases, and 18 bases lay in between. CDR3 nucleotides: TGTGCCAGCAGTTCCGCGATCACAGAGGGGGATCAGCCCCAGCATTTT. Protein product: CASSSAITEGDQPQHF.

This sequence joins TRBV18 and TRBJ1-2; 10 bases fit TRBD1. Germline V gene lookup returns CDR1 KGHSH and CDR2 LQKENI. The V and J ends lost 2 bases and 7 bases, in that order; junction bases with no gene match: 4. The CDR3 extends over 14 amino acids. The CDR3 reads CASSPEGQGSGYTF. The DNA of the CDR3 is TGTGCCAGCTCACCAGAGGGACAGGGGTCTGGCTACACCTTC. The entire variable domain, with the rest obtained from reference TRBV18 and TRBJ1-2, is as follows: NAGVMQNPRHLVRRRGQEARLRCSPMKGHSHVYWYRQLPEEGLKFMVYLQKENIIDESGMPKERFSAEFPKEGPSILRIQQVVRGDSAAYFCASSPEGQGSGYTFGSGTRLTVV.

The chain links TRBV19 to TRBJ2-7; 7 nucleotides agree with TRBD2. CDR3 size: 14 residues. Germline trimming cut 4 bases from V and 0 bases from J; bases unmatched to any gene: 3. Per germline, CDR1 LNHDA and CDR2 SQIVND (reference sequence). The CDR3 DNA is TGTGCCAGTAGTAGAGGCGGGAGCTCCTACGAGCAGTACTTC. Translation gives CASSRGGSSYEQYF.

The chain links TRBV5-4 to TRBJ2-7; 10 bases align to TRBD2. V shed 4 bases, J shed 5 bases, and the junction held 6 bases outside the gene matches. Germline CDR1 is SGHNT and CDR2 is YYREEE (reference sequence). This CDR3 has 14 residues. CDR3 loop: CASSTGLAAHEQYF. The CDR3 nucleotides read TGTGCCAGCAGCACCGGACTAGCGGCCCACGAGCAGTACTTC.

This sequence joins TRBV6-5 and TRBJ1-4, with a weak D call TRBD1 (6 bases). Germline V gene lookup returns CDR1 MNHEY and CDR2 SVGAGI. This CDR3 is built from 14 residues. Trimming took 7 bases from V and 4 from J, leaving 13 bases between them. CDR3 DNA: TGTGCCAGCACAAACGGGGGGCTTAATGAAAAACTGTTTTTT. Amino acids: CASTNGGLNEKLFF.

CDR3 amino acids: CASSVAPGLAFYEQYF. In nucleotides, the CDR3 is TGTGCCAGCAGCGTTGCTCCGGGACTAGCATTTTACGAGCAGTACTTC. This chain uses TRBV9 with TRBJ2-7; 9 bases line up with TRBD2. Germline V CDR1 and CDR2: SGDLS, YYNGEE. The CDR3 spans 16 residues. Trimming took 2 bases from V and 4 from J; bases not matched to a gene: 10.

V is TRBV4-1 and J is TRBJ1-2, with a possible D match to TRBD1 (6 bases). Germline-derived CDR1 and CDR2 are MGHRA and YSYEKL. The ends were cut back, 1 base at V and 5 bases at J, with 17 bases in the middle. CDR3 length equals 16 residues. CDR3 protein: CASSQAANRVDYGYTF. As DNA, the CDR3 is TGCGCCAGCAGCCAAGCCGCCAACAGGGTGGATTATGGCTACACCTTC.

V and J are TRBV5-6 and TRBJ2-5; 14 positions agree with TRBD2. Germline CDR1 and CDR2: SGHDT and YYEEEE. CDR3 length: 16 residues. V shed 4 bases, J shed 4 bases, and the junction held 6 bases outside the gene matches. Here the CDR3 DNA reads TGTGCCAGCAGCGGCGGGGGACTAGCGGGAGCAGAGACCCAGTACTTC. Translating it yields CASSGGGLAGAETQYF. Supplemented by reference TRBV5-6 and TRBJ2-5, the full variable domain reads DAGVTQSPTHLIKTRGQQVTLRCSPKSGHDTVSWYQQALGQGPQFIFQYYEEEERQRGNFPDRFSGHQFPNYSSELNVNALLLGDSALYLCASSGGGLAGAETQYFGPGTRLLVL.

The chain combines TRBV30 with TRBJ2-4; a weak D match, TRBD2 (6 bases). The CDR3 has 12 amino acids. V lost 2 bases, J lost 7 bases, and 9 bases lay in between. Germline CDR1 GTSNPN, CDR2 SVGIG (reference sequence). CDR3 bases: TGTGCCTGGAGTAGTGGGGGGAACATTCAGTACTTC. The encoded protein is CAWSSGGNIQYF.

This chain uses TRBV5-1 with TRBJ2-5; TRBD2 agrees at 13 bases. From germline, CDR1 is SGHRS and CDR2 YFSETQ. CDR3 length: 17 residues. After removal of 3 bases from V and 7 bases from J, the junction contained 12 bases not matched to a gene. The DNA for the CDR3 is TGCGCCAGCAGCTCGGGACTAGCGGGGCCACTGGGGGGGACCCAGTACTTC. It encodes CASSSGLAGPLGGTQYF. The whole variable domain, filled in from reference TRBV5-1 and TRBJ2-5, reads KAGVTQTPRYLIKTRGQQVTLSCSPISGHRSVSWYQQTPGQGLQFLFEYFSETQRNKGNFPGRFSGRQFSNSRSEMNVSTLELGDSALYLCASSSGLAGPLGGTQYFGPGTRLLVL.

V and J are TRBV6-5 and TRBJ1-5, with 9 positions matching TRBD1. The CDR3 has 15 residues. V lost 6 bases, J lost 1 base, and 4 bases stayed unmatched. Germline-derived CDR1 and CDR2 are MNHEY and SVGAGI. The CDR3 protein is CASRPGQGSNQPQHF. CDR3 nucleotide sequence: TGTGCCAGCAGGCCTGGACAGGGGAGCAATCAGCCCCAGCATTTT.

The chain employs TRBV5-1 and TRBJ2-1; 10 bases are shared with TRBD2. After removal of 7 bases from V and 9 bases from J, the junction contained 7 bases not matched to a gene. The germline V gene has CDR1 SGHRS and CDR2 YFSETQ. CDR3 length: 13 residues. CDR3 in amino acids: CASGTSDDSEQFF. CDR3 nucleotide sequence: TGCGCCAGCGGGACTAGCGATGACTCTGAGCAGTTCTTC.

The chain links TRBV5-1 to TRBJ2-7, with 14 bases fitting TRBD2. V lost 9 bases and J lost 6; bases outside the gene matches: 8. The CDR3 is 14 residues long. Germline V gene data show CDR1 as SGHRS and CDR2 as YFSETQ. The CDR3 sequence is CATKGTSGSSEQYF. CDR3 sequence (DNA): TGCGCCACGAAAGGGACTAGCGGGAGTTCCGAGCAGTACTTC.

This chain joins TRBV13 and TRBJ2-1, with 9 bases lining up with TRBD2. Germline V gene data show CDR1 as PRHDT and CDR2 as FYEKMQ (reference sequence). This CDR3 comprises 17 residues. Trimming cost V 3 bases and J 4 bases; bases outside gene matches: 10. The CDR3 bases are TGTGCCAGCAGCTTTAATCGGCTGGGACTAGCTTACAATGAGCAGTTCTTC. Its protein is CASSFNRLGLAYNEQFF.

The J gene is TRBJ2-7, the V gene TRBV5-4, with D perhaps matching TRBD2 (7 bases). Germline assignment: CDR1 SGHNT and CDR2 YYREEE (reference sequence). V was trimmed by 4 bases and J by 2 bases, leaving 13 bases between them. The CDR3 is 14 residues long. The CDR3 coding sequence is TGTGCCAGCAGCCAAGGGGGGGAGACCTACGAGCAGTACTTC. This translates into CASSQGGETYEQYF.

The chain carries TRBV11-2 and TRBJ2-7; 10 positions match TRBD2. The CDR3 totals 16 residues. Trimming at V came to 1 base and at J to 4 bases, leaving 7 bases not matched to a gene. In germline, CDR1 is SGHAT, CDR2 FQNNGV. CDR3 sequence: CASSLVPAGGRYEQYF. As DNA, the CDR3 is TGTGCCAGCAGCTTAGTCCCAGCGGGAGGGCGTTACGAGCAGTACTTC.

As DNA, the CDR3 is TGTGCCAGCTCCCCTCGGGTGCGGGAGAGGGGAGAGCAGTACTTC. This gives the protein CASSPRVRERGEQYF. This chain connects TRBV18 to TRBJ2-7; 7 nucleotides agree with TRBD2. Germline loops: CDR1 KGHSH, CDR2 LQKENI. J was trimmed by 7 bases and V by 6 bases; bases with no gene match: 15. CDR3 length: 15 residues.

The chain is built from TRBV10-3 and TRBJ2-2; maybe TRBD1 (6 bases). CDR3 length equals 14 residues. Looked up from germline, CDR1 is ENHRY and CDR2 is SYGVKD. Trimming removed 9 bases at V and 4 bases at J, with 15 bases between. The DNA of the CDR3 is TGTGCCATTAGTCGACCACAGGGCACCGGGGAGCTGTTTTTT. This translates into CAISRPQGTGELFF.

This sequence joins TRBV29-1 and TRBJ1-2, with a tentative D call TRBD1 (5 bases). The germline V gene encodes CDR1 SQVTM and CDR2 ANQGSEA. The CDR3 covers 16 residues. Trimming took 0 bases from V and 1 from J, leaving 15 bases between them. The CDR3 protein is CSVEEDSPRFNYGYTF. CDR3 in DNA: TGCAGCGTTGAAGAAGACAGCCCGAGATTTAACTATGGCTACACCTTC.

V usage is TRBV5-1 and J usage is TRBJ2-5; D may be TRBD2 (6 bases). This CDR3 region has 14 residues. The germline gives CDR1 SGHRS, CDR2 YFSETQ. The V end was cut by 4 bases, the J end by 4 bases, with 14 bases between. CDR3: CASSVVGRRETQYF. CDR3 sequence (DNA): TGCGCCAGCAGCGTGGTTGGGAGGAGAGAGACCCAGTACTTC.

The CDR3 region is CASSVTGTGDGYTF. CDR3 bases: TGCGCCAGCAGCGTGACCGGGACAGGGGATGGCTACACCTTC. The genes are TRBV5-1 and TRBJ1-2; 10 nucleotides line up with TRBD1. The ends lost 4 bases at V and 6 bases at J; junction bases unmatched: 6. The CDR3 loop spans 14 amino acids. The germline CDR1 and CDR2 sequences are SGHRS and YFSETQ.

The genes are TRBV27 and TRBJ2-1; possible D gene TRBD1, 6 bases. The length of the CDR3 is 16 residues. Germline V gives CDR1 MNHEY, CDR2 SMNVEV (reference sequence). Deletions cut 10 bases from V and 5 bases from J, with 24 bases between. CDR3 region: CATRGVRRGSDNEQFF. The CDR3 DNA follows: TGTGCCACCCGGGGTGTCCGCAGGGGTTCCGACAATGAGCAGTTCTTC.

The rearrangement links TRBV19 to TRBJ2-7, with D perhaps matching TRBD2 (5 bases). CDR1 is LNHDA, CDR2 SQIVND, per germline (reference sequence). The CDR3 consists of 15 residues. V gave up 6 bases and J gave up 2 bases, with 17 bases separating them. CDR3 sequence reads: CASSLRAGSTYEQYF. The CDR3 region has the DNA TGTGCCAGTAGCCTTCGGGCGGGTTCCACCTACGAGCAGTACTTC.

The rearrangement joins TRBV6-6 to TRBJ1-5, with D unclear. Per germline, CDR1 MNHNY and CDR2 SVGAGI (reference sequence). V dropped 8 bases and J dropped 6 bases, with 11 bases sitting between them. The CDR3 has 12 residues. The CDR3 here is CASAIGSQPQHF. In DNA, the CDR3 is TGTGCCAGCGCTATCGGGTCTCAGCCCCAGCATTTT.

The chain recombines TRBV6-1 with TRBJ1-1, with D maybe TRBD1 (5 bases). The CDR3 consists of 15 residues. The germline V gene encodes CDR1 MNHNS and CDR2 SASEGT. V lost 7 bases and J lost 5, with 20 bases in between. Here the CDR3 DNA reads TGTGCCAGCATTCTTCGTCCAGCGGGGCTAACTGAAGCTTTCTTT. This translates into CASILRPAGLTEAFF.

V and J are TRBV5-4 and TRBJ1-4, with D hard to call. Trimming shortened V by 9 bases and J by 3 bases, and 12 bases separated the two germline ends. The V gene's germline CDR1 is SGHNT and CDR2 YYREEE (reference sequence). The CDR3 runs 13 residues. CDR3 nucleotides: TGTGCCATACAGCCGGTGGCTAATGAAAAACTGTTTTTT. As protein: CAIQPVANEKLFF.

V usage is TRBV6-5 and J usage is TRBJ1-5; D not certain. The CDR3 consists of 13 residues. CDR1 is MNHEY and CDR2 is SVGAGI in the germline V gene. Trimming shortened V by 0 bases and J by 8 bases, and 8 bases separated the two germline ends. The CDR3 protein is CASSYSGREPQHF. The DNA for the CDR3 is TGTGCCAGCAGTTACTCTGGTAGAGAGCCCCAGCATTTT.